This T cell receptor (beta chain) comes out of a study of tumor-infiltrating lymphocytes in oesophageal squamous cell carcinoma. This clonotype was seen at least ten times. With 5 bases clipped from V and 0 bases from J, the junction kept 10 bases outside the gene matches. The germline V gene has CDR1 MNHNS and CDR2 SASEGT. The CDR3 is made up of 17 amino acids. One entry per CDR3 protein, called by TCRdb with MiXCR from the PCR reads. The sample has about 25,000 distinct CDR3 sequences, around 40% seen once; the top ten hold roughly 23%. The chain uses TRBV6-1 and TRBJ2-7; 10 positions match TRBD1. Sequenced material: esophageal tumor tissue. This clonotype originated in a male donor with esophageal squamous cell carcinoma. CDR3 DNA: TGTGCCAGCAGTCCGGACAGGGGGGTCGGCAGCTCCTACGAGCAGTACTTC. Encoded protein: CASSPDRGVGSSYEQYF.